A single sample gave rise to the 28 T cell receptor beta chains below, sequenced in a study of blood T cell repertoires in COVID-19. Only in-frame clones appear in the TCRdb table, and some are missing; sequencing was by immunoSEQ multiplex PCR. Seen here are under 250,000 clones, roughly 84% observed once, and the top ten hold about 4.4%. Sequences were obtained from peripheral blood. The receptors stem from a man aged 45-65 years with active or convalescent COVID-19.

The chain couples TRBV28 to TRBJ1-1, with TRBD1 matching 9 bases. Germline CDR1 is MDHEN and CDR2 is SYDVKM. V gave up 1 base and J gave up 6 bases; unmatched junction bases: 15. This CDR3 is built from 18 residues. CDR3 DNA: TGTGCCAGCAGTTTATCCCCGGGACAGGGCTGGAGAGGAGCTGAAGCTTTCTTT. It yields the protein CASSLSPGQGWRGAEAFF. The full variable domain, its missing parts supplied by reference TRBV28 and TRBJ1-1, is DVKVTQSSRYLVKRTGEKVFLECVQDMDHENMFWYRQDPGLGLRLIYFSYDVKMKEKGDIPEGYSVSREKKERFSLILESASTNQTSMYLCASSLSPGQGWRGAEAFFGQGTRLTVV.

The V call is TRBV4-1, the J call TRBJ1-3, with a tentative D call TRBD1 (6 bases). Germline V gives CDR1 MGHRA, CDR2 YSYEKL. The CDR3 runs 18 residues. The V gene lost 0 bases and the J gene lost 4 bases, with 19 bases spanning the gap. CDR3 nucleotide sequence: TGCGCCAGCAGCCAAGATCTTGCAGGGGCCTGGCCGGGAAACACCATATATTTT. This codes for CASSQDLAGAWPGNTIYF.

The chain links TRBV11-2 to TRBJ1-3, with D possibly being TRBD1 (5 bases). There are 17 residues in the CDR3. The V gene's germline CDR1 is SGHAT and CDR2 FQNNGV. Trimming left V 5 bases short and J 2 bases short, with 19 bases between. As DNA, the CDR3 is TGTGCCAGCAGCCCCTTCGCCCGGGGGAGGCCTGGAAACACCATATATTTT. The encoded protein is CASSPFARGRPGNTIYF.

The chain uses TRBV30 and TRBJ1-1; TRBD1 is a possible D gene (5 bases). This CDR3 spans 14 amino acids. The germline V and J ends were trimmed by 3 bases and 4 bases, with 15 bases remaining between them. Germline V gene data show CDR1 as GTSNPN and CDR2 as SVGIG (reference sequence). The CDR3 coding sequence is TGTGCCTGGAGAGGAACAGGATCGGGCACTGAAGCTTTCTTT. It codes for CAWRGTGSGTEAFF.

In its sample, this clone was seen once. The sample contains more than one DNA sequence encoding this CDR3. V gene TRBV4-2 combines with J gene TRBJ1-1, with TRBD1 identical over 11 bases. The V segment lost 0 bases and the J segment 4 bases; nucleotides outside the gene matches: 4. Germline loops: CDR1 LGHNA, CDR2 YNFKEQ. This CDR3 comprises 16 residues. The CDR3 DNA is TGTGCCAGCAGCCAAGAAGGGACAGGGGGTGGCACTGAAGCTTTCTTT. It encodes CASSQEGTGGGTEAFF.

The CDR3 reads CASSEGQATYEQYF. The CDR3 coding sequence is TGTGCCAGCAGTGAAGGACAGGCCACCTACGAGCAGTACTTC. The chain combines TRBV2 with TRBJ2-7, with D perhaps TRBD1 (6 bases). This CDR3 contains 14 residues. The germline CDR1 and CDR2 sequences are SNHLY and FYNNEI. V was clipped by 1 base and J by 2 bases, with 9 bases between them.

This clone has only one observation. This chain joins TRBV4-2 and TRBJ2-3, with 10 bases that match TRBD2. The trim removed 1 base at V and 0 bases at J, leaving 10 bases unmatched. This CDR3 is built from 19 residues. The germline V gene has CDR1 LGHNA and CDR2 YNFKEQ. The CDR3 is CASSQAITSGALSTDTQYF. CDR3 coding DNA: TGTGCCAGCAGCCAAGCGATCACTAGCGGGGCCCTTAGCACAGATACGCAGTATTTT.

V is TRBV6-5 and J is TRBJ2-3, with a weak D call TRBD1 (5 bases). Deletions cut 4 bases from V and 0 bases from J, with 11 bases between. Per the germline V gene, CDR1 is MNHEY and CDR2 is SVGAGI. The CDR3 totals 15 residues. The CDR3 bases are TGTGCCAGCAGTTTCCGACAGCCTAGCACAGATACGCAGTATTTT. It codes for CASSFRQPSTDTQYF.

V and J are TRBV5-4 and TRBJ2-5; 7 bases map to TRBD1. Per germline, CDR1 SGHNT and CDR2 YYREEE (reference sequence). The CDR3 has 14 amino acids. The V segment lost 5 bases and the J segment 4 bases; nucleotides outside the gene matches: 8. Here the CDR3 reads CASSRQGEGETQYF. The CDR3 coding sequence is TGTGCCAGCAGTCGACAGGGTGAAGGAGAGACCCAGTACTTC. The full variable domain, its missing parts supplied by reference TRBV5-4 and TRBJ2-5, is ETGVTQSPTHLIKTRGQQVTLRCSSQSGHNTVSWYQQALGQGPQFIFQYYREEENGRGNFPPRFSGLQFPNYSSELNVNALELDDSALYLCASSRQGEGETQYFGPGTRLLVL.

This clone was counted between two and nine times. This chain connects TRBV7-7 to TRBJ1-1; D call uncertain. CDR1 is SSHAT and CDR2 is FNYEAQ in the germline V gene (reference sequence). Trimming shortened V by 2 bases and J by 3 bases, and 7 bases separated the two germline ends. CDR3 length equals 13 residues. In nucleotides, the CDR3 is TGTGCCAGCAGCTTACGTTCTGACACTGAAGCTTTCTTT. Translation: CASSLRSDTEAFF.

The chain recombines TRBV6-1 with TRBJ2-3, with TRBD2 matching over 9 bases. The J segment lost 2 bases and the V segment lost 1 base, leaving 4 bases of the junction unmatched. The CDR3 spans 16 residues. Per the germline V gene, CDR1 is MNHNS and CDR2 is SASEGT. CDR3 nucleotide sequence: TGTGCCAGCAGTGAAGTTGTAGCGGGGGCCACAGATACGCAGTATTTT. It specifies CASSEVVAGATDTQYF.

This clone was recorded a few times. The J gene is TRBJ1-5, the V gene TRBV27; 9 nucleotides align to TRBD1. Germline trimming cut 7 bases from V and 6 bases from J; bases unmatched to any gene: 7. Germline V gives CDR1 MNHEY, CDR2 SMNVEV (reference sequence). The CDR3 spans 14 residues. The CDR3 DNA follows: TGTGCCAGCACCCCCACAGGGGGCGGTCAGCCCCAGCATTTT. It specifies CASTPTGGGQPQHF.

The J gene is TRBJ2-3, the V gene TRBV6-5; 8 nucleotides match TRBD2. Trimming removed 6 bases from V and 3 bases from J; junction bases left unmatched: 8. The CDR3 is made up of 15 amino acids. The germline CDR1 and CDR2 sequences are MNHEY and SVGAGI. The CDR3 here is CASRSAGGETDTQYF. CDR3 nucleotide sequence: TGTGCCAGCAGATCTGCGGGGGGTGAGACAGATACGCAGTATTTT.

This rearrangement joins TRBV19 to TRBJ1-1; no firm D call. The CDR3 spans 14 residues. Trimming pared 7 bases from V and 0 bases from J, leaving 12 bases between. The germline V gene has CDR1 LNHDA and CDR2 SQIVND (reference sequence). Written as DNA, the CDR3 is TGTGCCAGTACTAAAATCGTTCTGAACACTGAAGCTTTCTTT. It specifies CASTKIVLNTEAFF.

This clone was counted a single time. This rearrangement joins TRBV30 to TRBJ1-2, with 7 bases matching TRBD1. Looked up from germline, CDR1 is GTSNPN and CDR2 is SVGIG (reference sequence). The CDR3 totals 13 residues. Trimming removed 2 bases from V and 4 bases from J; junction bases left unmatched: 4. CDR3 nucleotide sequence: TGTGCCTGGAGTAGGACAGGAACCTATGGCTACACCTTC. It is translated as CAWSRTGTYGYTF.

The chain recombines TRBV5-4 with TRBJ1-2; 7 bases agree with TRBD1. The trim removed 4 bases at V and 8 bases at J, leaving 14 bases unmatched. The germline CDR1 and CDR2 sequences are SGHNT and YYREEE (reference sequence). This CDR3 region has 15 residues. The DNA for the CDR3 is TGTGCCAGCAGCCGCCGGGCGCCAGGGGGTGAGGGCTACACCTTC. It yields the protein CASSRRAPGGEGYTF. Looking up the rest from reference TRBV5-4 and TRBJ1-2 gives the full variable domain: ETGVTQSPTHLIKTRGQQVTLRCSSQSGHNTVSWYQQALGQGPQFIFQYYREEENGRGNFPPRFSGLQFPNYSSELNVNALELDDSALYLCASSRRAPGGEGYTFGSGTRLTVV.

This chain uses TRBV14 with TRBJ1-6; no definite D call. The length of the CDR3 is 20 residues. Germline-derived CDR1 and CDR2 are SGHDN and FVKESK. V lost 4 bases and J 0 bases, leaving 22 bases between the germline ends. The CDR3 coding sequence is TGTGCCAGCAGCCCGCCTACCCGAGGGCAACTCAGCTCCTATAATTCACCCCTCCACTTT. Amino acid sequence: CASSPPTRGQLSSYNSPLHF.

V usage is TRBV10-3 and J usage is TRBJ1-3; no firm D call. Trimming took 4 bases from V and 0 from J, leaving 13 bases between them. The germline gives CDR1 ENHRY, CDR2 SYGVKD. This CDR3 spans 16 amino acids. The CDR3 DNA is TGTGCCATCAGTGCCCCAGTTAGGAGCTCTGGAAACACCATATATTTT. It specifies CAISAPVRSSGNTIYF.

The V and J genes are TRBV10-3 and TRBJ2-1; TRBD1 matches at 11 bases. V shed 2 bases, J shed 14 bases, and the junction held 5 bases outside the gene matches. The CDR3 spans 13 residues. CDR1 is ENHRY, CDR2 SYGVKD, per germline. The CDR3 nucleotides are TGTGCCATCAGTGAGGGACCGGGACAGGGGGAGTTCTTC. Translating gives CAISEGPGQGEFF.

Only a few counts were recorded for this clone. The chain carries TRBV7-3 and TRBJ1-1; possibly TRBD1 for D (5 bases). CDR3 length: 15 amino acids. Germline CDR1 is SGHTA and CDR2 is FQGTGA. V was shortened by 1 base and J by 7 bases, with 16 bases between the two germline ends. The CDR3 coding sequence is TGTGCCAGCAGCTTAATTGGGGGAGGAGACAGTGAAGCTTTCTTT. Encoded protein: CASSLIGGGDSEAFF.

The chain joins TRBV6-2 or TRBV6-3 to TRBJ2-7; D possibly corresponds to TRBD2 (6 bases). The CDR3 runs to 12 residues. Trimming shortened V by 5 bases and J by 6 bases, and 11 bases separated the two germline ends. Germline values: CDR1 MNHEY, CDR2 SVGEGT. CDR3 DNA: TGTGCCAGCAGTCAGACTAGATTCGAGCAGTACTTC. It yields the protein CASSQTRFEQYF.

This clone was recorded a few times. The V and J genes are TRBV5-1 and TRBJ2-3; no clear D. CDR1 and CDR2 from the germline V gene are SGHRS and YFSETQ. CDR3 length equals 16 residues. The V end lost 4 bases, the J end lost 2 bases, and 17 bases lay between the germline ends. The CDR3 nucleotides read TGCGCCAGCAGCCCGAGGCCACTAAGATACACAGATACGCAGTATTTT. Translation gives CASSPRPLRYTDTQYF.

The chain is built from TRBV3-1 (or the pseudogene TRBV3-2) and TRBJ2-7; tentatively, D is TRBD1 (6 bases). Trimming removed 0 bases at V and 9 bases at J, with 18 bases between. CDR3 size: 15 residues. CDR1 and CDR2 (germline): LGHDT, YNNKEL (reference sequence). CDR3 DNA: TGTGCCAGCAGCCAAGATGAACTACAGGGTAGAACGCAGTACTTC. Protein sequence: CASSQDELQGRTQYF.

The chain employs TRBV20-1 and TRBJ2-7, with D possibly TRBD1 on 5 matching bases. This CDR3 spans 11 amino acids. The ends were cut back, 2 bases at V and 6 bases at J, with 8 bases in the middle. CDR1 and CDR2 from the germline V gene are DFQATT and SNEGSKA (reference sequence). The CDR3 region is CSARRQIEQYF. In nucleotides, the CDR3 is TGCAGTGCTAGAAGACAGATCGAGCAGTACTTC.

V gene TRBV27 combines with J gene TRBJ2-3, with 10 bases identical to TRBD1. Trimming removed 3 bases from V and 9 bases from J; junction bases left unmatched: 6. The CDR3 is 14 residues long. In germline, CDR1 is MNHEY, CDR2 SMNVEV (reference sequence). The CDR3, as DNA: TGTGCCAGCAGTTTTAGGACAGGGGGAGTCACGCAGTATTTT. It codes for CASSFRTGGVTQYF.

The V call is TRBV19, the J call TRBJ2-1, with 8 bases identical to TRBD2. V lost 1 base and J lost 10; bases outside the gene matches: 12. Germline V lookup: CDR1 LNHDA, CDR2 SQIVND (reference sequence). The CDR3 is made up of 16 amino acids. The CDR3 is CASSIGIAGTRREQFF. The CDR3 bases are TGTGCCAGTAGTATAGGGATTGCGGGGACTAGAAGAGAGCAGTTCTTC.

This sequence joins TRBV10-3 and TRBJ1-6, with a weak D call TRBD1 (5 bases). V dropped 4 bases and J dropped 5 bases, with 12 bases sitting between them. The CDR3 totals 15 residues. CDR1 is ENHRY, CDR2 SYGVKD, per germline. CDR3 loop: CAISVGDSNNSPLHF. In DNA form, the CDR3 reads TGTGCCATCAGTGTCGGGGACTCAAATAATTCACCCCTCCACTTT.

In DNA, the CDR3 is TGTGCCAGCAGCTGGGACAGGGAGGGAGAGACCCAGTACTTC. Its translation: CASSWDREGETQYF. V gene TRBV5-6 combines with J gene TRBJ2-5; TRBD1 matches at 9 bases. There are 14 residues in the CDR3. Germline V gene sequence: CDR1 SGHDT, CDR2 YYEEEE. V was pared by 3 bases and J by 4 bases, with 4 bases of the junction left unmatched.